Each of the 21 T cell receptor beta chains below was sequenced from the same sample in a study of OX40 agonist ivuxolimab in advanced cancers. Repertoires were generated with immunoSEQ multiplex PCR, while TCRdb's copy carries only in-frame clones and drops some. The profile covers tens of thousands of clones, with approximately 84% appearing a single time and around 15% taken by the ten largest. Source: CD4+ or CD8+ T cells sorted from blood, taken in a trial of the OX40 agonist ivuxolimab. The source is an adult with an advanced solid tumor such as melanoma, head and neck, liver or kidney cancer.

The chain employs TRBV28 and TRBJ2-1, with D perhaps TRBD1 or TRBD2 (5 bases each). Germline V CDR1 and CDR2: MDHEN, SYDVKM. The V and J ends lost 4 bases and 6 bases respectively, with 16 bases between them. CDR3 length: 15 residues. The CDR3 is CASSSTSGLVNEQFF. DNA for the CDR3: TGTGCCAGCAGTTCTACCTCGGGGCTAGTCAATGAGCAGTTCTTC. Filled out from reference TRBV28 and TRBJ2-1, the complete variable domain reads DVKVTQSSRYLVKRTGEKVFLECVQDMDHENMFWYRQDPGLGLRLIYFSYDVKMKEKGDIPEGYSVSREKKERFSLILESASTNQTSMYLCASSSTSGLVNEQFFGPGTRLTVL.

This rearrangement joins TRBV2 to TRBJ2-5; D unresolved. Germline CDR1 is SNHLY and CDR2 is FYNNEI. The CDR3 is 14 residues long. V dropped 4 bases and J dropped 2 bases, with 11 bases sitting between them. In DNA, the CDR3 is TGTGCCAGCAGTGTAAGGCAGAGTCAAGAGACCCAGTACTTC. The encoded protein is CASSVRQSQETQYF.

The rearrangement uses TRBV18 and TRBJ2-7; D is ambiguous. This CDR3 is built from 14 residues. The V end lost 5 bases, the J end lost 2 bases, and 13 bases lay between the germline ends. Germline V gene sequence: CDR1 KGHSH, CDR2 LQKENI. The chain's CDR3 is CASSSRVSTYEQYF. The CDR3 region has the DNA TGTGCCAGCTCATCCCGGGTCTCGACCTACGAGCAGTACTTC.

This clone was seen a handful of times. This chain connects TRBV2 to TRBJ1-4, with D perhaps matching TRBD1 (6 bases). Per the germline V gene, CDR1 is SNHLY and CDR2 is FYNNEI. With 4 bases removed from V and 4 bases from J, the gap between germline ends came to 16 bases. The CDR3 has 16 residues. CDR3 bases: TGTGCCAGCAGTGCACGCCTCGGAGGGGGTAATGAAAAACTGTTTTTT. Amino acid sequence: CASSARLGGGNEKLFF.

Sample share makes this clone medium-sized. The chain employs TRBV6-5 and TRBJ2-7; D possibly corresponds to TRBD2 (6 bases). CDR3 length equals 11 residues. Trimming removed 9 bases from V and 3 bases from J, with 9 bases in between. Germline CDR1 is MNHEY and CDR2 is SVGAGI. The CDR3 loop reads CASTAGYEQYF. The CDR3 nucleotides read TGTGCCAGTACAGCGGGCTACGAGCAGTACTTC.

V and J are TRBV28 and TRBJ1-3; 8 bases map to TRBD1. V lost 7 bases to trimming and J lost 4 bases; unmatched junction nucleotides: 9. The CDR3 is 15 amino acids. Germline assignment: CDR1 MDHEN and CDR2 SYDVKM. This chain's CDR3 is CASTNQGARGNTIYF. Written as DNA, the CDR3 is TGTGCCAGCACCAACCAGGGGGCGCGAGGAAACACCATATATTTT.

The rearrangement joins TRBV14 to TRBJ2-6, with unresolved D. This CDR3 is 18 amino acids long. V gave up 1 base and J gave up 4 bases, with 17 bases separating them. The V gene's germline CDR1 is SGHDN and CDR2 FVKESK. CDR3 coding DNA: TGTGCCAGCAGCCAAGGCCCTCGAGGAGTGTGGGGGGCCAACGTCCTGACTTTC. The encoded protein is CASSQGPRGVWGANVLTF.

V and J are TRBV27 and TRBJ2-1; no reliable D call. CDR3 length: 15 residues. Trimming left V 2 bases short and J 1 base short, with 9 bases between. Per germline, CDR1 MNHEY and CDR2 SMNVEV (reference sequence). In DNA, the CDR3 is TGTGCCAGCAGTTTAGGGATCGGGTCCTACAATGAGCAGTTCTTC. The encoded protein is CASSLGIGSYNEQFF.

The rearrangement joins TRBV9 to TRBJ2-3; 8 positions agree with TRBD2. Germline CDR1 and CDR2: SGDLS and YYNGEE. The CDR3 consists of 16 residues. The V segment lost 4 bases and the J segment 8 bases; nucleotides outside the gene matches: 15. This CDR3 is CASSPESGSFAGTQYF. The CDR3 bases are TGTGCCAGCAGCCCCGAAAGCGGGAGTTTCGCCGGTACGCAGTATTTT.

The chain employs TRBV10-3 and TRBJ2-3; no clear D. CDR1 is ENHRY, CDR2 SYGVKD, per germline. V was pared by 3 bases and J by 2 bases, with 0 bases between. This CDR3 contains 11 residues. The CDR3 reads CAISDTDTQYF. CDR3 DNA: TGTGCCATCAGTGACACAGATACGCAGTATTTT.

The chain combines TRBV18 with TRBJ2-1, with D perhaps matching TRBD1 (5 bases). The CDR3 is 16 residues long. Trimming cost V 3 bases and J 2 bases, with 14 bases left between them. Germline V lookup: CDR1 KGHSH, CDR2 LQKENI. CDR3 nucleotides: TGTGCCAGCTCACCTCCGCCAGGGCCCCCCTACAATGAGCAGTTCTTC. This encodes CASSPPPGPPYNEQFF.

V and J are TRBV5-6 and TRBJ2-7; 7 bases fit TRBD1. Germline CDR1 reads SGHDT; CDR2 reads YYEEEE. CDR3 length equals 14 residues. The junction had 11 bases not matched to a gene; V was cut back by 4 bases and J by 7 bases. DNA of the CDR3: TGTGCCAGCAGCCTGGGGGACAGAGGTTTGGAGCAGTACTTC. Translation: CASSLGDRGLEQYF.

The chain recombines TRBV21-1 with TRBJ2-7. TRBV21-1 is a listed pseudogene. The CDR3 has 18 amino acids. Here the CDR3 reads CASSKANPRDVVSYEQYF. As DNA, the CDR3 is TGTGCCAGCAGCAAAGCTAACCCCCGGGACGTCGTCTCCTACGAGCAGTACTTC.

The CDR3 is CASSLPNRGSRTGELFF. In DNA form, the CDR3 reads TGTGCCAGCAGTTTGCCCAACAGGGGGTCTCGCACCGGGGAGCTGTTTTTT. V and J are TRBV28 and TRBJ2-2; 8 nucleotides agree with TRBD1. V lost 3 bases, J lost 4 bases, and 10 bases stayed unmatched. The CDR3 length is 17 residues. CDR1 is MDHEN and CDR2 is SYDVKM in the germline V gene.

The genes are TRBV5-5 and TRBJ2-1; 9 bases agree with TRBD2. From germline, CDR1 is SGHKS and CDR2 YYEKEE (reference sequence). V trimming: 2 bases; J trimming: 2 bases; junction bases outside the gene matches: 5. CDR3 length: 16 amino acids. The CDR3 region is CASSLRRLAAYNEQFF. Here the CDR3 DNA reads TGTGCCAGCAGCTTAAGACGACTAGCGGCCTACAATGAGCAGTTCTTC. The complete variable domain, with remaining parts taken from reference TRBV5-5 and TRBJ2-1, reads DAGVTQSPTHLIKTRGQQVTLRCSPISGHKSVSWYQQVLGQGPQFIFQYYEKEERGRGNFPDRFSARQFPNYSSELNVNALLLGDSALYLCASSLRRLAAYNEQFFGPGTRLTVL.

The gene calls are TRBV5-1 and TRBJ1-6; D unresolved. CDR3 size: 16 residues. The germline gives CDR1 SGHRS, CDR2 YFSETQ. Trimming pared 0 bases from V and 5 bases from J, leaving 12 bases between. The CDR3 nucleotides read TGCGCCAGCAGCTTGGAAGGGAGTATCAATAATTCACCCCTCCACTTT. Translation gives CASSLEGSINNSPLHF.

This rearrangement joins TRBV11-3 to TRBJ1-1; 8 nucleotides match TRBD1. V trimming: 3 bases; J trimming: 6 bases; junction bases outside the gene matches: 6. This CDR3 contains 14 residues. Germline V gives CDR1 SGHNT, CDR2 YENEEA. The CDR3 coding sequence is TGTGCCAGCAGCTTTGGACAGGGAGGGGCTGAAGCTTTCTTT. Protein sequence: CASSFGQGGAEAFF.

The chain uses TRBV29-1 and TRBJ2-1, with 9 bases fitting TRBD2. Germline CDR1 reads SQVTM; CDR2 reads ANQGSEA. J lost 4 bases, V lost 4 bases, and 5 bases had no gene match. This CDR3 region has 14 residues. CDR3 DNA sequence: TGCAGCGTTGGGGCTAGCGGGATGTACAATGAGCAGTTCTTC. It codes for CSVGASGMYNEQFF.

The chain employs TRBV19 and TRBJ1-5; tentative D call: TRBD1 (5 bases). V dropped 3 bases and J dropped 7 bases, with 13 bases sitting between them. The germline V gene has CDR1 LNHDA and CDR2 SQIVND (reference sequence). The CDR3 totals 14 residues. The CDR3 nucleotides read TGTGCCAGTAGTATGGAGGCAGGGCACCAGCCCCAGCATTTT. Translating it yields CASSMEAGHQPQHF.

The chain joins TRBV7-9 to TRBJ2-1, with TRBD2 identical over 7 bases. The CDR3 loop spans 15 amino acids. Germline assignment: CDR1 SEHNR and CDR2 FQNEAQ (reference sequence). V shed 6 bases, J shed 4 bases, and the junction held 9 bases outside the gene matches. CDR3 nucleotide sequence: TGTGCCAGCAGACGTAGCGGGCCCGGATACAATGAGCAGTTCTTC. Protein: CASRRSGPGYNEQFF.

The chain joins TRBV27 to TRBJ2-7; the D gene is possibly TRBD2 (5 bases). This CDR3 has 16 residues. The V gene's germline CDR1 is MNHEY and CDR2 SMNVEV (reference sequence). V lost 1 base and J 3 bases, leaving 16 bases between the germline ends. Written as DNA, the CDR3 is TGTGCCAGCAGTTTATATTCATCCGGGAACATCTACGAGCAGTACTTC. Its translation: CASSLYSSGNIYEQYF.